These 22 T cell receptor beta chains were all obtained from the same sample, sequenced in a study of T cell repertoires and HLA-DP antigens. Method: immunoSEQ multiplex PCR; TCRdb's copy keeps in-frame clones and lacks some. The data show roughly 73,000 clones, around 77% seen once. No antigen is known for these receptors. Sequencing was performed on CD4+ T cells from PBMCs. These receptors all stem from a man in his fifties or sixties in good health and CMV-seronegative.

The CDR3 nucleotides read TGTGCCAGCAGCGCTTCGGGACTAGCAGGGGGAGAGACCCAGTACTTC. This gives the protein CASSASGLAGGETQYF. The rearrangement uses TRBV9 and TRBJ2-5; 9 positions match TRBD2. The CDR3 consists of 16 residues. The V and J ends lost 3 bases and 4 bases, in that order; junction bases with no gene match: 10. Germline CDR1 is SGDLS and CDR2 is YYNGEE.

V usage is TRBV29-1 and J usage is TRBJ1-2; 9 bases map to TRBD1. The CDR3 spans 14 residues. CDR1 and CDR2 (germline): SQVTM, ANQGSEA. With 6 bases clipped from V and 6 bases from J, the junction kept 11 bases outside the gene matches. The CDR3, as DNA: TGCAGCGTGGGACAGGGTTTTAAGGAGAATGGCTACACCTTC. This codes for CSVGQGFKENGYTF. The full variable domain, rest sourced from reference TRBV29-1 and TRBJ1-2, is SAVISQKPSRDICQRGTSLTIQCQVDSQVTMMFWYRQQPGQSLTLIATANQGSEATYESGFVIDKFPISRPNLTFSTLTVSNMSPEDSSIYLCSVGQGFKENGYTFGSGTRLTVV.

CDR3 amino acids: CASSLDTSGRGEQFF. The CDR3 DNA follows: TGTGCCAGCAGCTTGGACACTAGCGGGAGAGGTGAGCAGTTCTTC. This chain uses TRBV5-4 with TRBJ2-1, with 11 positions matching TRBD2. Germline CDR1 reads SGHNT; CDR2 reads YYREEE (reference sequence). The CDR3 is 15 amino acids. Trimming at V came to 0 bases and at J to 9 bases, leaving 5 bases not matched to a gene.

Here the CDR3 reads CASSVEGQGIYGYTF. The DNA of the CDR3 is TGTGCCAGCAGCGTAGAGGGACAGGGCATCTATGGCTACACCTTC. The chain has TRBV9 and TRBJ1-2; TRBD1 matches 9 bases. The CDR3 is 15 amino acids. CDR1 is SGDLS, CDR2 YYNGEE, per germline. V shed 0 bases, J shed 4 bases, and the junction held 4 bases outside the gene matches.

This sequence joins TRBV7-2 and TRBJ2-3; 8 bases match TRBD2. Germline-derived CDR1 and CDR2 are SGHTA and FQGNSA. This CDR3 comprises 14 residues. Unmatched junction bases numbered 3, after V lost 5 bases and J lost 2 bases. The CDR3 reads CASSPTSATDTQYF. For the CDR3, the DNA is TGTGCCAGCAGCCCGACTAGCGCCACAGATACGCAGTATTTT.

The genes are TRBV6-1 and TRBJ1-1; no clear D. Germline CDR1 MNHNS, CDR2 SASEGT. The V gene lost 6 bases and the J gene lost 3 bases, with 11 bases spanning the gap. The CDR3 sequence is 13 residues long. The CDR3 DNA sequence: TGTGCCAGCAGCTTCATGGGAGACACTGAAGCTTTCTTT. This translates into CASSFMGDTEAFF.

The CDR3 here is CASSYRTSGHNEQFF. CDR3 DNA: TGTGCCAGCAGCTACCGGACTAGCGGACACAATGAGCAGTTCTTC. The chain has TRBV9 and TRBJ2-1; TRBD2 matches at 10 bases. The ends lost 4 bases at V and 5 bases at J; junction bases unmatched: 6. The germline V gene has CDR1 SGDLS and CDR2 YYNGEE. This CDR3 region has 15 residues.

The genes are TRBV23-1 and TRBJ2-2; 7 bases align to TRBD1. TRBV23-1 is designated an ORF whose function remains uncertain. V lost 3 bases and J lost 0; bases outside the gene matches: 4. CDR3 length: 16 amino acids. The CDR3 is CASSQRTGSNTGELFF. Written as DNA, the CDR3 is TGCGCCAGCAGTCAGCGGACAGGCTCGAACACCGGGGAGCTGTTTTTT.

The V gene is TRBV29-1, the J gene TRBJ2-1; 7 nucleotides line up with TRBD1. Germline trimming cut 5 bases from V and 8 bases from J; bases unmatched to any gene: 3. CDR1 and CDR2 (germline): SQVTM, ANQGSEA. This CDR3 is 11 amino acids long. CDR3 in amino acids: CSVQQGYEQFF. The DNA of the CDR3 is TGCAGCGTTCAACAGGGGTATGAGCAGTTCTTC.

The CDR3 nucleotides read TGCGCCAGCAGCCAAGATACAGGGTATTACTCTGGGGCCAACGTCCTGACTTTC. Amino acids: CASSQDTGYYSGANVLTF. The J gene is TRBJ2-6, the V gene TRBV4-3; tentatively, D is TRBD1 (6 bases). V dropped 0 bases and J dropped 0 bases, with 12 bases sitting between them. The CDR3 consists of 18 residues. Germline V CDR1 and CDR2: LGHNA, YSLEER.

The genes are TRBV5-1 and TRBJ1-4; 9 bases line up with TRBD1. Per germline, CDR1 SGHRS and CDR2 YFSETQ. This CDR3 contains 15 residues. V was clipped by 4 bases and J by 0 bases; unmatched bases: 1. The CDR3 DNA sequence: TGCGCCAGCAGCCGGACAGGGGCAACTAATGAAAAACTGTTTTTT. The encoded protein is CASSRTGATNEKLFF.

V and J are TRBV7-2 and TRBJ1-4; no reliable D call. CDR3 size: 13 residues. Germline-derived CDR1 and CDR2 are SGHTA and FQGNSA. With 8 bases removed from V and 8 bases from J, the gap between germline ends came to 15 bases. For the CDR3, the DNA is TGTGCCAGCTCCGACGGTTTGGGCGAAAAACTGTTTTTT. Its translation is CASSDGLGEKLFF.

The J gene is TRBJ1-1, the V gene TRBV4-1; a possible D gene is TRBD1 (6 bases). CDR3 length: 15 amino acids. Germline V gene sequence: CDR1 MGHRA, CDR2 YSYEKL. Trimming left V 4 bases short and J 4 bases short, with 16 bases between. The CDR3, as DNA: TGCGCCAGCAGCCGCAGTCGGCAGGGGAGCACTGAAGCTTTCTTT. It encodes CASSRSRQGSTEAFF.

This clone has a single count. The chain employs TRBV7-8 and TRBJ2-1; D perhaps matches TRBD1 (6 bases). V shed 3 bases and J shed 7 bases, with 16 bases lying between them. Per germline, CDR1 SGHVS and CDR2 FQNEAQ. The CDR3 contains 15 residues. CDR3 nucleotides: TGTGCCAGCAGCTTTAAAGGGGGTAGCTTAAATGAGCAGTTCTTC. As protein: CASSFKGGSLNEQFF. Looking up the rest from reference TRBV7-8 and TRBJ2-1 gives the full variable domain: GAGVSQSPRYKVAKRGQDVALRCDPISGHVSLFWYQQALGQGPEFLTYFQNEAQLDKSGLPSDRFFAERPEGSVSTLKIQRTQQEDSAVYLCASSFKGGSLNEQFFGPGTRLTVL.

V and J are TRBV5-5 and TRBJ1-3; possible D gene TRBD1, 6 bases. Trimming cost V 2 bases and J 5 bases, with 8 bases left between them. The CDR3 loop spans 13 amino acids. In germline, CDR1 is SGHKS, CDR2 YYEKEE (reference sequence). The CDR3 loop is CASSFGGRNTIYF. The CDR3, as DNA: TGTGCCAGCAGCTTCGGGGGGCGAAACACCATATATTTT.

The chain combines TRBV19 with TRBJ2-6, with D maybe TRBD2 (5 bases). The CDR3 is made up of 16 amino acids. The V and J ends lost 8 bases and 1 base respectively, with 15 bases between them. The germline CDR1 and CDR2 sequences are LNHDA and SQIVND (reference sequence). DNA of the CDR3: TGTGCCAGTTCGAACCTGGAGGTTTCTGGGGCCAACGTCCTGACTTTC. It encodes CASSNLEVSGANVLTF.

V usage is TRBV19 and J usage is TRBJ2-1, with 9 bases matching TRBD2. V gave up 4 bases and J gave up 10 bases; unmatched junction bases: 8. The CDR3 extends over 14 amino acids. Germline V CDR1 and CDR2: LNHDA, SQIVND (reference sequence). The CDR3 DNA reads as TGTGCCAGTAGTAAAAGCCTAGCGGGACGGGAGCAGTTCTTC. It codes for CASSKSLAGREQFF.

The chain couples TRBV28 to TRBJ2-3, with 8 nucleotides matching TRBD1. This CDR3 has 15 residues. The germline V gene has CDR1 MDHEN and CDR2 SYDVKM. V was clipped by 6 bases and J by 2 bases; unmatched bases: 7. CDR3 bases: TGTGCCAGCAGCCCCGACAGGGGTTACACAGATACGCAGTATTTT. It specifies CASSPDRGYTDTQYF.

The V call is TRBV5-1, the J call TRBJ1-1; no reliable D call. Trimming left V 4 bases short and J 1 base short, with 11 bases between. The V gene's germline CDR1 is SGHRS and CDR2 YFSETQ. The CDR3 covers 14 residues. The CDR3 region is CASSRGLANTEAFF. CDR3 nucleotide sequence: TGCGCCAGCAGCCGCGGGTTGGCGAACACTGAAGCTTTCTTT.

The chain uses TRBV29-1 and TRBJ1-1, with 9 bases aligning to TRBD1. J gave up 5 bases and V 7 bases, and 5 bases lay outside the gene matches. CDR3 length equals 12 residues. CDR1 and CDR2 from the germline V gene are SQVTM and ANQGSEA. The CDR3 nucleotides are TGCAGCGGGGGACAGGGAAGGACTGAAGCTTTCTTT. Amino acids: CSGGQGRTEAFF.

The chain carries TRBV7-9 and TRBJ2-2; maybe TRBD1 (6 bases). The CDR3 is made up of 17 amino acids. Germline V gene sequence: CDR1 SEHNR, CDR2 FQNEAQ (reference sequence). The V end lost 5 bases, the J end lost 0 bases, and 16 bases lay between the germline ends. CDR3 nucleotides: TGTGCCAGCAGCCCCATCTACAGGGTCACGAACACCGGGGAGCTGTTTTTT. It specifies CASSPIYRVTNTGELFF.

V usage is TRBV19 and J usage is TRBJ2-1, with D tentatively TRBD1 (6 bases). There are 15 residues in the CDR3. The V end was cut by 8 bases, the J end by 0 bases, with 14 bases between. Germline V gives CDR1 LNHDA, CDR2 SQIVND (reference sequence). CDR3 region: CASGMGASSYNEQFF. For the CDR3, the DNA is TGTGCCAGTGGAATGGGGGCTAGCTCCTACAATGAGCAGTTCTTC. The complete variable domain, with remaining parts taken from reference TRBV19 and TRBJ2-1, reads DGGITQSPKYLFRKEGQNVTLSCEQNLNHDAMYWYRQDPGQGLRLIYYSQIVNDFQKGDIAEGYSVSREKKESFPLTVTSAQKNPTAFYLCASGMGASSYNEQFFGPGTRLTVL.